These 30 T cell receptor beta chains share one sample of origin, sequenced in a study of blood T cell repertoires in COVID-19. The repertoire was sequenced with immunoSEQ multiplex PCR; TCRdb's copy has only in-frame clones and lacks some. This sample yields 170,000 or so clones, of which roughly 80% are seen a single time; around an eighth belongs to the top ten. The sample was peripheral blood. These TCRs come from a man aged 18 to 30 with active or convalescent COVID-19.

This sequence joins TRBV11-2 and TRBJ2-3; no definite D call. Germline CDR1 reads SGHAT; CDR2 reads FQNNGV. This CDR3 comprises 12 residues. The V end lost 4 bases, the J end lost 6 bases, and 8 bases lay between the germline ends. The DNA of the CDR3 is TGTGCCAGCAGCTCCCCCGGGGATACGCAGTATTTT. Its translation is CASSSPGDTQYF. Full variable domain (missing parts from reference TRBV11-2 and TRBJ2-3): EAGVAQSPRYKIIEKRQSVAFWCNPISGHATLYWYQQILGQGPKLLIQFQNNGVVDDSQLPKDRFSAERLKGVDSTLKIQPAKLEDSAVYLCASSSPGDTQYFGPGTRLTVL.

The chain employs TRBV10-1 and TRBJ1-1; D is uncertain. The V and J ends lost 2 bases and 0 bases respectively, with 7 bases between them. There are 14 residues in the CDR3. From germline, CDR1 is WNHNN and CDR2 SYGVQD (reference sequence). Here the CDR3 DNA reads TGCGCCAGCAGTGAGCGGGGATTGAACACTGAAGCTTTCTTT. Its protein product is CASSERGLNTEAFF.

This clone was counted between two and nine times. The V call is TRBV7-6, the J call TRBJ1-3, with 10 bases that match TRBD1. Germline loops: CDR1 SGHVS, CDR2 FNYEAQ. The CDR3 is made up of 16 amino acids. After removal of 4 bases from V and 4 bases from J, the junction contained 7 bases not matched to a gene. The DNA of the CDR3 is TGTGCCAGCAGCTCATCCGGGACAGGGGTCGGAAACACCATATATTTT. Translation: CASSSSGTGVGNTIYF.

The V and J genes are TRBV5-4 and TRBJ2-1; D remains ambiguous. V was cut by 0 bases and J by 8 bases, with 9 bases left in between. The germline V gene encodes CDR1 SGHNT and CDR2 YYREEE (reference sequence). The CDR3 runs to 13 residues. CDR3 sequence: CASSLAGRDEQFF. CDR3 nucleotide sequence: TGTGCCAGCAGCTTGGCTGGTCGGGATGAGCAGTTCTTC.

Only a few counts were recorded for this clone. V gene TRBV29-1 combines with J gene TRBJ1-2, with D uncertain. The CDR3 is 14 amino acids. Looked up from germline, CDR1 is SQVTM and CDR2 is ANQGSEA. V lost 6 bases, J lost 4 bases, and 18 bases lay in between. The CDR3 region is CSVPDSGSSYGYTF. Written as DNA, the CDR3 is TGCAGCGTCCCCGACTCCGGGTCCTCCTATGGCTACACCTTC.

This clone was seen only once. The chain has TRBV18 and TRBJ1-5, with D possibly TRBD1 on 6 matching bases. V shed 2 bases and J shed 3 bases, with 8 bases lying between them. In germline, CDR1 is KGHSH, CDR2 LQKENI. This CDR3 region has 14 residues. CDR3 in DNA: TGTGCCAGCTCACCAGACAGGTACAATCAGCCCCAGCATTTT. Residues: CASSPDRYNQPQHF. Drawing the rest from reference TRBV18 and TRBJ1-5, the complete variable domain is NAGVMQNPRHLVRRRGQEARLRCSPMKGHSHVYWYRQLPEEGLKFMVYLQKENIIDESGMPKERFSAEFPKEGPSILRIQQVVRGDSAAYFCASSPDRYNQPQHFGDGTRLSIL.

The CDR3 nucleotides are TGTGCCAGCAGGCCACAGGGGGGCCCCACCGGGGAGCTGTTTTTT. The encoded protein is CASRPQGGPTGELFF. The V and J genes are TRBV2 and TRBJ2-2; TRBD1 agrees at 8 bases. The V segment lost 6 bases and the J segment 4 bases; nucleotides outside the gene matches: 7. Germline V gene data show CDR1 as SNHLY and CDR2 as FYNNEI. CDR3 length equals 15 residues.

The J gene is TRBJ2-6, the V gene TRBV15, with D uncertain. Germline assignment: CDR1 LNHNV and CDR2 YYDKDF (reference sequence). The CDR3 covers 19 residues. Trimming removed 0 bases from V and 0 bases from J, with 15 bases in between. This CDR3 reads CATSREYLTVFSGANVLTF. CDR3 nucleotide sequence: TGTGCCACCAGCAGAGAATACCTTACAGTGTTCTCTGGGGCCAACGTCCTGACTTTC.

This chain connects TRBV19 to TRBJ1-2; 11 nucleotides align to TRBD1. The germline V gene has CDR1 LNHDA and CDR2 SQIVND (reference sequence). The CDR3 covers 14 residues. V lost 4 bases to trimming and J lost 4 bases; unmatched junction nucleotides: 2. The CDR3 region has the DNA TGTGCCAGTAGTACGGACAGGGGGCTCTATGGCTACACCTTC. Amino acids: CASSTDRGLYGYTF.

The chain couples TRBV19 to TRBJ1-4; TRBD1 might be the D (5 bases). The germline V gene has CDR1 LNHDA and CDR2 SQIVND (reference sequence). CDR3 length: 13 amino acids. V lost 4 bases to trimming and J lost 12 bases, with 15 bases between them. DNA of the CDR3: TGTGCCAGTAGTAGACAGATATATGGGGAACTGTTTTTT. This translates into CASSRQIYGELFF.

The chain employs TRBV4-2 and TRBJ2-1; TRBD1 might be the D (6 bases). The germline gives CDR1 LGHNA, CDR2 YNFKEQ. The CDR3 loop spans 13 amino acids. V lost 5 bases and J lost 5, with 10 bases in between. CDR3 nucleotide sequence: TGTGCCAGCAGCTCACGACAGGACAATGAGCAGTTCTTC. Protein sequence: CASSSRQDNEQFF.

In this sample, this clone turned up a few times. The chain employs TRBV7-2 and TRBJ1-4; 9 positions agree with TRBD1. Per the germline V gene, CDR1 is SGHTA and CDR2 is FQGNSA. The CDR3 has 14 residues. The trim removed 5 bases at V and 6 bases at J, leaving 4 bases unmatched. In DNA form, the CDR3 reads TGTGCCAGCAGCAAACAGGGGGCGGATGAAAAACTGTTTTTT. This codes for CASSKQGADEKLFF.

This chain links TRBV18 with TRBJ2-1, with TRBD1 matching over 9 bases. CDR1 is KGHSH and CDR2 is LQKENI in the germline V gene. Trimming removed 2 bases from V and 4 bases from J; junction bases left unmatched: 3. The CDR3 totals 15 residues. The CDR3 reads CASSPIGQGYNEQFF. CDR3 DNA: TGTGCCAGCTCACCAATAGGACAGGGGTACAATGAGCAGTTCTTC.

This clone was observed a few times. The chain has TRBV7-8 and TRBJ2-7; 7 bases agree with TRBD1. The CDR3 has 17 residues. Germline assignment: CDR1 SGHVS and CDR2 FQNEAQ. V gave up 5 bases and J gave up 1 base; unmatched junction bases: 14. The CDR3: CASSQRDWTGPSYEQYF. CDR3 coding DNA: TGTGCCAGCAGCCAACGTGACTGGACAGGACCTTCCTACGAGCAGTACTTC.

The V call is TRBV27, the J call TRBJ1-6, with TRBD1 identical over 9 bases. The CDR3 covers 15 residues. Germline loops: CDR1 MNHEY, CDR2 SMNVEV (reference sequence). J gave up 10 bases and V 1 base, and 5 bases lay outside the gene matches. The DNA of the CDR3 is TGTGCCAGCAGTTTATGGGGACAGGGACAGTCACCCCTCCACTTT. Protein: CASSLWGQGQSPLHF.

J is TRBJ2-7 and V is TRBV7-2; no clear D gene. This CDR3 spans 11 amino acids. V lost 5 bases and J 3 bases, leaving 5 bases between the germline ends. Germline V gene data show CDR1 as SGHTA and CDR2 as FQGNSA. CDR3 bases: TGTGCCAGCAGCCGGTACTACGAGCAGTACTTC. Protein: CASSRYYEQYF. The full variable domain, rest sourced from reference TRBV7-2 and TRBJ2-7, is GAGVSQSPSNKVTEKGKDVELRCDPISGHTALYWYRQSLGQGLEFLIYFQGNSAPDKSGLPSDRFSAERTGGSVSTLTIQRTQQEDSAVYLCASSRYYEQYFGPGTRLTVT.

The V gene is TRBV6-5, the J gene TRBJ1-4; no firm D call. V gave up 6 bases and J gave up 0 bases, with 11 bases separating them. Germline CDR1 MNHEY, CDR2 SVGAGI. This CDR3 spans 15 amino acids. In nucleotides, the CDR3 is TGTGCCAGCAGCGCGTATGGTGCAACTAATGAAAAACTGTTTTTT. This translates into CASSAYGATNEKLFF.

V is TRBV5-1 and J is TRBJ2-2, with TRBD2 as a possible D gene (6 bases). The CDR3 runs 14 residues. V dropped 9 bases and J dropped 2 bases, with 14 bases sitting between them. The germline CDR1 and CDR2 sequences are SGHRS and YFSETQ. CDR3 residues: CATSGGLNTGELFF. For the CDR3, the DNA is TGCGCCACCTCCGGGGGACTCAACACCGGGGAGCTGTTTTTT.

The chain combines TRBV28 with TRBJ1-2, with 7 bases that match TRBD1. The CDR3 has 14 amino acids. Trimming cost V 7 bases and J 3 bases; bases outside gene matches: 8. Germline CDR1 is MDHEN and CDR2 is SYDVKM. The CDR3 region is CASKPTGDYYGYTF. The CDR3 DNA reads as TGTGCCAGCAAACCAACAGGGGATTACTATGGCTACACCTTC.

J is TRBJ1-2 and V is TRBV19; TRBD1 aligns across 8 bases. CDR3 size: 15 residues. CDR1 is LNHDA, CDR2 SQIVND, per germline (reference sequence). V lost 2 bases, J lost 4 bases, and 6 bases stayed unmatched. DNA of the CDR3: TGTGCCAGTAGTATACTGGACAGGGTCTCCTATGGCTACACCTTC. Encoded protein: CASSILDRVSYGYTF.

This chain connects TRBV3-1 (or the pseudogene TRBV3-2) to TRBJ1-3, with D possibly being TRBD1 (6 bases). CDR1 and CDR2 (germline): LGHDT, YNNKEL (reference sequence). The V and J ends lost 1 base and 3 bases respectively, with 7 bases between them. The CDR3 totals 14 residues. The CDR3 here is CASSQGGGGNTIYF. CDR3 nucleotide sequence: TGTGCCAGCAGCCAAGGAGGGGGTGGAAACACCATATATTTT.

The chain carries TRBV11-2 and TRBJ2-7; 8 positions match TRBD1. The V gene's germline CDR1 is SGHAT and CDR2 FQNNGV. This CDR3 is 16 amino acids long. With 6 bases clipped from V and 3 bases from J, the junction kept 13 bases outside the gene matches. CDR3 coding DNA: TGTGCCAGCAGTCCCCGGGGAGGACAGGGTCTCTACGAGCAGTACTTC. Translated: CASSPRGGQGLYEQYF.

For the CDR3, the DNA is TGTGCCAGCAGTGGCCGCCCCCCGGGACAGACCATTTCTGAAGCTTTCTTT. Protein: CASSGRPPGQTISEAFF. V usage is TRBV2 and J usage is TRBJ1-1; 7 nucleotides line up with TRBD1. J gave up 6 bases and V 4 bases, and 17 bases lay outside the gene matches. From germline, CDR1 is SNHLY and CDR2 FYNNEI. The CDR3 covers 17 residues.

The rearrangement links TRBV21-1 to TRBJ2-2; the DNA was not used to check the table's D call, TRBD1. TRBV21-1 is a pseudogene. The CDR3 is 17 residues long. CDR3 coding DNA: TGTGCCAGCAGCACGCCCTCCGTGGGCTCCAACACCGGGGAGCTGTTTTTT. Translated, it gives CASSTPSVGSNTGELFF.

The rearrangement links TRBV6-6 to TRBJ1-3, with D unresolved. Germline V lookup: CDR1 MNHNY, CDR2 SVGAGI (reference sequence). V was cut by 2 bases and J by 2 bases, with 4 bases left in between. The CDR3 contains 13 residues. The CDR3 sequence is CASSYLPGNTIYF. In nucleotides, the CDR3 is TGTGCCAGCAGTTACCTCCCTGGAAACACCATATATTTT.

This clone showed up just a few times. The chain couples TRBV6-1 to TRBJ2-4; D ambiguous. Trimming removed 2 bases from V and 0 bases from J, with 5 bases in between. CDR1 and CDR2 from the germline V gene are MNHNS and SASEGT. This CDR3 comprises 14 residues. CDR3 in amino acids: CASSESSAKNIQYF. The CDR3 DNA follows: TGTGCCAGCAGTGAATCGTCAGCCAAAAACATTCAGTACTTC.

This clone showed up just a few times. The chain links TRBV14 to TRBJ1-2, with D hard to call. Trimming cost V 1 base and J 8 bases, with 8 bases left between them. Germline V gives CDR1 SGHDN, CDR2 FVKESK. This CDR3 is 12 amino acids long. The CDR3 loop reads CASSQGRGGYTF. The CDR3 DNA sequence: TGTGCCAGCAGCCAAGGGCGCGGAGGCTACACCTTC.

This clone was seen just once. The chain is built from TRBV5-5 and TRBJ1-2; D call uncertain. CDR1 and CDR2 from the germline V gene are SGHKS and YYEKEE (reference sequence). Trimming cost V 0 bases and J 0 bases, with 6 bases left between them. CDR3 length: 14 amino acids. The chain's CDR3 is CASSLGGANYGYTF. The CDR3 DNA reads TGTGCCAGCAGCTTGGGGGGAGCTAACTATGGCTACACCTTC.

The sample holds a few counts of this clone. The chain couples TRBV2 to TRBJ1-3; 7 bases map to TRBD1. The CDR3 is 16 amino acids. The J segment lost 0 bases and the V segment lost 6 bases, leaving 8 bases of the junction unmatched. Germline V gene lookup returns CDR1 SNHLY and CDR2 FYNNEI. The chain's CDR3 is CASSRDSTFSGNTIYF. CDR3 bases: TGTGCCAGCAGCCGGGACAGCACCTTCTCTGGAAACACCATATATTTT.

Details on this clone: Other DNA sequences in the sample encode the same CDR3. The CDR3 DNA reads as TGTGCCAGCAGGCGGGGAAAAGAGACCCAGTACTTC. This encodes CASRRGKETQYF. V gene TRBV6-5 combines with J gene TRBJ2-5, with a tentative D call TRBD2 (6 bases). The V gene lost 6 bases and the J gene lost 3 bases, with 8 bases spanning the gap. The CDR3 sequence is 12 residues long. Germline assignment: CDR1 MNHEY and CDR2 SVGAGI.